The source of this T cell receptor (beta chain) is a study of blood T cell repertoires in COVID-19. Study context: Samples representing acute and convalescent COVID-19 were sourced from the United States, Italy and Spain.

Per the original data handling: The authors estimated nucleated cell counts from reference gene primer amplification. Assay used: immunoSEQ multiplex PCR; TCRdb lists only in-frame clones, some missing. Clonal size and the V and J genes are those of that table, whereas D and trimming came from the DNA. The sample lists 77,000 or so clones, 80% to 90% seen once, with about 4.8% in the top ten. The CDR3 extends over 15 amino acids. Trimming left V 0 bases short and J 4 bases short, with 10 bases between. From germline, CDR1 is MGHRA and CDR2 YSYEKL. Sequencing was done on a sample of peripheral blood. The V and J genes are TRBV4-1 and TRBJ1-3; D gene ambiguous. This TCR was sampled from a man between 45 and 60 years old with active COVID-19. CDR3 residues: CASSQDRRVGNTIYF. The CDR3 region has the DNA TGCGCCAGCAGCCAAGATCGAAGAGTCGGAAACACCATATATTTT.